These 24 T cell receptor beta chains were sequenced from one sample in a study of patients and donors after allogeneic stem cell transplantation. TCRdb re-derived calls from the RT-PCR reads in MiXCR, one entry per CDR3 protein. This sample has approximately 410,000 distinct CDR3 sequences; roughly 17% occur once, and the top ten carry about 7%. Sequencing was performed on blood, either unsorted or a sorted T cell fraction (not recorded which). These receptors were taken from a human donor who was either an allogeneic HSCT recipient or a stem cell or donor lymphocyte infusion donor (not recorded which). It is not recorded whose cells these are; they may come from a transplant donor.

The chain employs TRBV29-1 and TRBJ1-2, with 8 bases lining up with TRBD1. Germline CDR1 reads SQVTM; CDR2 reads ANQGSEA. The CDR3 runs to 13 residues. V gave up 4 bases and J gave up 4 bases; unmatched junction bases: 5. CDR3 sequence: CSVGDRMGYGYTF. CDR3 DNA: TGCAGCGTTGGGGACAGGATGGGCTATGGCTACACCTTC.

The J gene is TRBJ2-7, the V gene TRBV2, with D maybe TRBD1 (5 bases). V gave up 11 bases and J gave up 7 bases, with 21 bases separating them. The CDR3 totals 13 residues. The germline V gene has CDR1 SNHLY and CDR2 FYNNEI. CDR3 protein: CAARGGRGWEQYF. CDR3 nucleotides: TGTGCCGCAAGGGGCGGCAGAGGATGGGAGCAGTACTTC. Drawing the rest from reference TRBV2 and TRBJ2-7, the complete variable domain is EPEVTQTPSHQVTQMGQEVILRCVPISNHLYFYWYRQILGQKVEFLVSFYNNEISEKSEIFDDQFSVERPDGSNFTLKIRSTKLEDSAMYFCAARGGRGWEQYFGPGTRLTVT.

This clonotype occurred a few times. CDR3 in amino acids: CASGVRHTQYF. In nucleotides, the CDR3 is TGTGCCAGCGGAGTCCGCCATACGCAGTATTTT. The chain recombines TRBV6-5 with TRBJ2-3, with D hard to call. The CDR3 has 11 amino acids. Germline lookup yields CDR1 MNHEY and CDR2 SVGAGI. The V end lost 8 bases, the J end lost 7 bases, and 10 bases lay between the germline ends.

The gene calls are TRBV6-1 and TRBJ2-6; D gene ambiguous. V gave up 7 bases and J gave up 2 bases, with 12 bases separating them. Germline V gene data show CDR1 as MNHNS and CDR2 as SASEGT. The CDR3 is 15 amino acids. CDR3 residues: CASKFGVPGANVLTF. CDR3 bases: TGTGCCAGCAAATTTGGGGTACCTGGGGCCAACGTCCTGACTTTC.

This clonotype was seen only a few times. The chain has TRBV20-1 and TRBJ2-7; 7 bases align to TRBD1. Germline CDR1 DFQATT, CDR2 SNEGSKA (reference sequence). V was clipped by 5 bases and J by 2 bases; unmatched bases: 9. The CDR3 spans 14 residues. In DNA form, the CDR3 reads TGCAGTGCTCGGAACCGGGACAGACCCTACGAGCAGTACTTC. It translates to CSARNRDRPYEQYF.

The chain combines TRBV4-2 with TRBJ1-4; D unresolved. V was cut by 6 bases and J by 10 bases, with 15 bases left in between. The CDR3 is made up of 13 amino acids. CDR1 LGHNA and CDR2 YNFKEQ come from the germline V gene. CDR3 sequence reads: CASSTGLPGKLFF. For the CDR3, the DNA is TGTGCCAGCAGTACCGGGCTCCCGGGAAAACTGTTTTTT.

The chain combines TRBV12-3 or TRBV12-4 with TRBJ1-1; the match to TRBD1 covers 7 bases. J gave up 4 bases and V 3 bases, and 8 bases lay outside the gene matches. The length of the CDR3 is 15 residues. CDR3 sequence (DNA): TGTGCCAGCAGTTTTTCTCCAGGGGGGGGCACTGAAGCTTTCTTT. It codes for CASSFSPGGGTEAFF.

This clonotype was detected many times. The chain uses TRBV7-2 and TRBJ1-6; D remains ambiguous. This CDR3 contains 13 residues. CDR1 and CDR2 from the germline V gene are SGHTA and FQGNSA. The V and J ends lost 2 bases and 17 bases respectively, with 16 bases between them. CDR3 in DNA: TGTGCCAGCAGCTTACCGACACTACCCGTTATCCACTTT. Encoded protein: CASSLPTLPVIHF.

The rearrangement joins TRBV5-1 to TRBJ2-7; 8 nucleotides match TRBD2. J gave up 5 bases and V 4 bases, and 8 bases lay outside the gene matches. The CDR3 sequence is 14 residues long. Germline V gene lookup returns CDR1 SGHRS and CDR2 YFSETQ. In DNA form, the CDR3 reads TGCGCCAGCAGCAGGGGACTAGGGGTCCACGAGCAGTACTTC. As protein: CASSRGLGVHEQYF.

This clonotype was observed many times. This chain links TRBV5-1 with TRBJ2-2; no definite D call. Germline V gene sequence: CDR1 SGHRS, CDR2 YFSETQ. V gave up 0 bases and J gave up 5 bases, with 8 bases separating them. The CDR3 consists of 14 residues. The CDR3 sequence is CASSLEPVTGELFF. CDR3 DNA: TGCGCCAGCAGCTTGGAACCGGTGACCGGGGAGCTGTTTTTT.

This chain joins TRBV12-3 or TRBV12-4 and TRBJ2-7; weak D call: TRBD1 (6 bases). The V end lost 4 bases, the J end lost 1 base, and 14 bases lay between the germline ends. The CDR3 consists of 15 residues. The DNA of the CDR3 is TGTGCCAGCAGTTCCCAGGGGCTGGCGTCCTACGAGCAGTACTTC. Translated: CASSSQGLASYEQYF.

There are a few counts of this clonotype. V usage is TRBV12-3 or TRBV12-4 and J usage is TRBJ1-4; D is uncertain. The V and J ends lost 10 bases and 8 bases respectively, with 17 bases between them. This CDR3 contains 13 residues. This chain's CDR3 is CATALRVGEKLFF. CDR3 sequence (DNA): TGTGCCACAGCACTGAGGGTAGGAGAAAAACTGTTTTTT.

This clonotype showed up just a few times. This chain connects TRBV30 to TRBJ2-7; no clear D gene. Trimming took off 2 bases at V and 4 bases at J, with 15 bases between the two ends. The germline V gene has CDR1 GTSNPN and CDR2 SVGIG (reference sequence). This CDR3 is built from 14 residues. CDR3 region: CAWSLGRRRYEQYF. In DNA form, the CDR3 reads TGTGCCTGGAGTCTTGGTCGGAGACGTTACGAGCAGTACTTC.

There are many counts of this clonotype. Relative to the germline gene, one junction end is altered; a read error may explain this. The chain carries TRBV7-3 and TRBJ1-1, with D unclear. The germline V gene has CDR1 SGHTA and CDR2 FQGTGA. CDR3 length: 13 amino acids. CDR3 region: CASSLRRNTEAFF. The CDR3 DNA follows: TGTGCCAGCAGTTTAAGGAGGAACACTGAAGCTTTCTTT.

This clonotype was seen a few times. The chain combines TRBV15 with TRBJ1-1; TRBD1 is a possible D gene (5 bases). Trimming left V 0 bases short and J 2 bases short, with 16 bases between. There are 17 residues in the CDR3. Looked up from germline, CDR1 is LNHNV and CDR2 is YYDKDF (reference sequence). The CDR3 DNA reads TGTGCCACCAGCAGAGATCAGGGCTCAAGAACTAACACTGAAGCTTTCTTT. Its translation: CATSRDQGSRTNTEAFF.

The chain combines TRBV10-3 with TRBJ2-3; 7 bases agree with TRBD2. V lost 6 bases, J lost 4 bases, and 10 bases stayed unmatched. CDR1 is ENHRY and CDR2 is SYGVKD in the germline V gene. The CDR3 has 15 amino acids. The CDR3 protein is CAISTTSPRSDTQYF. The CDR3 DNA reads TGTGCCATCAGCACGACTAGCCCCCGGTCAGATACGCAGTATTTT.

The chain combines TRBV11-3 with TRBJ2-1; TRBD1 is a possible D gene (6 bases). Germline lookup yields CDR1 SGHNT and CDR2 YENEEA. Trimming stripped 1 base from V and 5 bases from J, with 15 bases between. This CDR3 spans 16 amino acids. DNA for the CDR3: TGTGCCAGCAGCTTAGTGGGGCAGGGGATGCACAATGAGCAGTTCTTC. Amino acid sequence: CASSLVGQGMHNEQFF.

The J gene is TRBJ1-2, the V gene TRBV7-2; D call uncertain. The V end was cut by 5 bases, the J end by 6 bases, with 10 bases between. The CDR3 sequence is 12 residues long. In germline, CDR1 is SGHTA, CDR2 FQGNSA. Here the CDR3 DNA reads TGTGCCAGCAGCCAAGGCTACCATGGCTACACCTTC. This encodes CASSQGYHGYTF.

The chain is built from TRBV20-1 and TRBJ2-5, with a possible D match to TRBD2 (6 bases). Trimming took off 3 bases at V and 2 bases at J, with 10 bases between the two ends. CDR3 length equals 13 residues. Germline V gives CDR1 DFQATT, CDR2 SNEGSKA (reference sequence). CDR3 in DNA: TGCAGTGCTAGTGATAGCGGACAAGAGACCCAGTACTTC. Residues: CSASDSGQETQYF.

This chain links TRBV25-1 with TRBJ2-7; no clear D gene. Trimming left V 5 bases short and J 6 bases short, with 14 bases between. This CDR3 has 13 residues. Germline lookup yields CDR1 MGHDK and CDR2 SYGVNS. Written as DNA, the CDR3 is TGTGCCAGCAGTTTAAGGGCCGCCGCCGAGCAGTACTTC. Its protein is CASSLRAAAEQYF.

The sample holds a few counts of this clonotype. The genes are TRBV5-1 and TRBJ1-4; maybe TRBD1 (6 bases). Trimming stripped 0 bases from V and 5 bases from J, with 11 bases between. Germline CDR1 reads SGHRS; CDR2 reads YFSETQ. The CDR3 runs to 15 residues. The CDR3 DNA is TGCGCCAGCAGCTTGGTGGGCAGGGGAAATGAAAAACTGTTTTTT. Its translation is CASSLVGRGNEKLFF.

This clonotype has a handful of counts. The CDR3 region has the DNA TGCGCCAGCAGCCAAATCTGGAGCTCCTACAATGAGCAGTTCTTC. Protein sequence: CASSQIWSSYNEQFF. The rearrangement uses TRBV4-1 and TRBJ2-1; unclear D gene. The length of the CDR3 is 15 residues. Trimming removed 2 bases from V and 0 bases from J, with 8 bases in between. Germline V gene sequence: CDR1 MGHRA, CDR2 YSYEKL.

The chain employs TRBV29-1 and TRBJ2-2; D tentatively reads TRBD1 or TRBD2 (5 bases each). The V gene's germline CDR1 is SQVTM and CDR2 ANQGSEA. V was clipped by 3 bases and J by 4 bases, with 9 bases between them. The CDR3 sequence is 13 residues long. CDR3 sequence (DNA): TGCAGCGTTGAGGGGACGTCCACCGGGGAGCTGTTTTTT. Amino acids: CSVEGTSTGELFF.

This clonotype occurred a few times. The rearrangement joins TRBV29-1 to TRBJ2-3; TRBD1 agrees at 8 bases. V trimming: 8 bases; J trimming: 8 bases; junction bases outside the gene matches: 15. This CDR3 comprises 14 residues. Germline values: CDR1 SQVTM, CDR2 ANQGSEA. The CDR3 region has the DNA TGCAGCAGTATAATGGACAGGGTAGGGGGTACGCAGTATTTT. Translated, it gives CSSIMDRVGGTQYF.